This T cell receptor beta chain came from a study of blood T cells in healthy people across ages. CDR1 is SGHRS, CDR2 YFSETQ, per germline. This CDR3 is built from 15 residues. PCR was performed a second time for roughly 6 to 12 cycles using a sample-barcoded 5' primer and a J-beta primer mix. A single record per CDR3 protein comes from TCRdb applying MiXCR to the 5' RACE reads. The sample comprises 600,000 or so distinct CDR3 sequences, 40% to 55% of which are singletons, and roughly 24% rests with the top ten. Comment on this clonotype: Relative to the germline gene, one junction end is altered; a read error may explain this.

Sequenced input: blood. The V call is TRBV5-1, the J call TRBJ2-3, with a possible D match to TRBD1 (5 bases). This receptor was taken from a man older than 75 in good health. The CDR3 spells CARSWGQGDTDTQYF. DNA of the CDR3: TGCGCCCGCAGCTGGGGTCAGGGCGACACAGATACGCAGTATTTT. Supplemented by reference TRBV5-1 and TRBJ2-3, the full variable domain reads KAGVTQTPRYLIKTRGQQVTLSCSPISGHRSVSWYQQTPGQGLQFLFEYFSETQRNKGNFPGRFSGRQFSNSRSEMNVSTLELGDSALYLCARSWGQGDTDTQYFGPGTRLTVL.